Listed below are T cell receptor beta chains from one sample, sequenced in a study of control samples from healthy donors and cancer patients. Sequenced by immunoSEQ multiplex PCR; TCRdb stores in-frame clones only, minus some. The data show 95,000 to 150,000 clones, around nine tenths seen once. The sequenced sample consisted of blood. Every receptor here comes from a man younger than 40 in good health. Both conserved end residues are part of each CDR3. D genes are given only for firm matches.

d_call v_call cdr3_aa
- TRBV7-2 CASSSSRYGYTF
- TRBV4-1 CASSQDGGPSGNTIYF
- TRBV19 CASSQGGNQPQHF
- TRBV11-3 CASSSALGRTEAFF
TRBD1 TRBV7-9 CASSLDRGAGELFF
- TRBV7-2 CASSPRARVLNSPLHF
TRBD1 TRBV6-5 CASSSGTGVFNEQFF
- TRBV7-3 CASSLSGGARTGELFF
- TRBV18 CASSPPGGLNSPLHF
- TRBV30 CAWSVIGGDQPQHF
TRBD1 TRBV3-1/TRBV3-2 CASSQDSTGGKTQYF
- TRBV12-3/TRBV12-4 CASSLTDSPLHF
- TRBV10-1 CASSLFFPSLTTQYF
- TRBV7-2 CASRSTVTEAFF
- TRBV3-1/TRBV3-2 CASSQGEIWGEQYF
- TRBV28 CASTTAGGGNEKLFF
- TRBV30 CAWSTGSSGANVLTF
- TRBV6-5 CASSYQASGANVLTF
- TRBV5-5 CASGLYNQPQHF
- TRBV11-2 CASSARTVNSGNTIYF
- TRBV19 CASSIEWGRMNQPQHF
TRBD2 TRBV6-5 CASNSGGYNEQFF
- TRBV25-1 CASSEARQASSYEQYF
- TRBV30 CAWSRTDSPLHF
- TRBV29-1 CSVEGAYGNTIYF
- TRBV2 CASSVSQVPGNTIYF
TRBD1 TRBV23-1 CASSQSPRTGTGAYYGYTF
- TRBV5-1 CASSLSGGDQPQHF
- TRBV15 CATSQGGSEKLFF
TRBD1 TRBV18 CASSEQQGWETQYF
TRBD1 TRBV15 CATSRDRGAWNTEAFF
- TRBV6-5 CASTTIYSEEAFF
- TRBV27 CASSRSGPSSHDSPLHF
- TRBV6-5 CASNTGVHTEAFF
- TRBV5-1 CASGSGTGNTEAFF
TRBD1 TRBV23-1 CASSQDRGLTITKNIQYF
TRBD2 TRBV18 CASSPIASGGTYEQYF
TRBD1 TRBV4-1 CASTIYRGPQRNSPLHF
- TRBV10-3 CAISEPENTEAFF
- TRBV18 CASSPDWEQFF
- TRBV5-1 CASRGPWSTDTQYF
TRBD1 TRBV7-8 CASSQQGARTDTQYF
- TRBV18 CASSDSLDSFDYGYTF
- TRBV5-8 CASSLPGSASQPQHF
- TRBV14 CASSQVTGIEEKLFF
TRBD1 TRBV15 CATSSDRAGNTIYF
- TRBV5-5 CASSLGGKYSPLHF
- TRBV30 CAWSVGPLAFF
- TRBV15 CATSKGAETQYF
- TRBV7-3 CASSLGQTYNEQFF
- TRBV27 CASSPNRGEAFF
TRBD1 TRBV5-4 CASSAYAGTANNSPLHF
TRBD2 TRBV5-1 CASSVLAGGPYNEQFF
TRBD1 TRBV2 CASSEATGTGYGYTF
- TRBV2 CASSDLGYGYTF
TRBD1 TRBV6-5 CASRDRQGVNSPLHF